This TCR beta chain was obtained from a study of OX40 agonist ivuxolimab in advanced cancers. Notes on the study in general: A proportion of nonresponders additionally exhibited low normalized T-cell clonal expansion. At doses 0.1 to 3.0 mg/kg, CD4+ and CD8+ clones expanded. The authors did not determine the antigen specificity of the expanded peripheral T cells.

Assay used: immunoSEQ multiplex PCR; TCRdb lists only in-frame clones, some missing. Of about 64,000 clones in the sample, 70% to 90% were seen once. Blood draws occurred at baseline, cycle 4 day 1, and cycle 7 day 1. About this clone itself: The antigen is undetermined.

Trimming removed 1 base at V and 0 bases at J, with 16 bases between. CDR3 length equals 18 residues. Germline CDR1 is LNHNV and CDR2 is YYDKDF (reference sequence). The chain couples TRBV15 to TRBJ1-3; no reliable D call. The receptor was derived from an adult with an advanced solid tumor such as melanoma, head and neck, liver or kidney cancer. The sample in question was CD4+ or CD8+ T cells sorted from blood, obtained in a trial of the OX40 agonist ivuxolimab. Here the CDR3 DNA reads TGTGCCACCAGCAGAGGGGCTGGAGGGATTAGCTCTGGAAACACCATATATTTT. Its translation: CATSRGAGGISSGNTIYF. Drawing the rest from reference TRBV15 and TRBJ1-3, the complete variable domain is DAMVIQNPRYQVTQFGKPVTLSCSQTLNHNVMYWYQQKSSQAPKLLFHYYDKDFNNEADTPDNFQSRRPNTSFCFLDIRSPGLGDTAMYLCATSRGAGGISSGNTIYFGEGSWLTVV.